The 18 T cell receptor beta chains in this list originate from one sample, sequenced in a study of blood T cell repertoires in COVID-19. Some clones are missing from TCRdb's copy, which holds only in-frame ones; the method was immunoSEQ multiplex PCR. This table has fewer than 200,000 clones, approximately 79% appearing once. Sequenced sample: PBMCs or T cells enriched from blood (not recorded which). Receptor source: a woman aged 60-75 years with acute COVID-19.

The chain has TRBV11-2 and TRBJ2-7, with 7 bases that match TRBD2. There are 13 residues in the CDR3. Germline V gene lookup returns CDR1 SGHAT and CDR2 FQNNGV. V trimming: 3 bases; J trimming: 7 bases; junction bases outside the gene matches: 6. The CDR3 DNA follows: TGTGCCAGCAGCTTGGGGGGGGGAAATGAGCAGTACTTC. Amino acid sequence: CASSLGGGNEQYF.

This sequence joins TRBV14 and TRBJ1-4; no clear D gene. Trimming pared 1 base from V and 5 bases from J, leaving 20 bases between. Germline lookup yields CDR1 SGHDN and CDR2 FVKESK. The CDR3 spans 18 residues. The CDR3 region is CASSQVLGLTLRNEKLFF. The CDR3 DNA is TGTGCCAGCAGCCAAGTTCTAGGTCTTACACTAAGAAATGAAAAACTGTTTTTT. The whole variable domain, remainder taken from reference TRBV14 and TRBJ1-4, is EAGVTQFPSHSVIEKGQTVTLRCDPISGHDNLYWYRRVMGKEIKFLLHFVKESKQDESGMPNNRFLAERTGGTYSTLKVQPAELEDSGVYFCASSQVLGLTLRNEKLFFGSGTQLSVL.

This clone was recorded only once. The chain has TRBV7-9 and TRBJ2-3; D is unclear. The CDR3 consists of 13 residues. From germline, CDR1 is SEHNR and CDR2 FQNEAQ (reference sequence). V was cut by 1 base and J by 3 bases, with 5 bases left in between. The CDR3 here is CASSLESTDTQYF. As DNA, the CDR3 is TGTGCCAGCAGCTTAGAATCTACAGATACGCAGTATTTT.

The rearrangement uses TRBV11-3 and TRBJ2-7, with D maybe TRBD1 (6 bases). Germline assignment: CDR1 SGHNT and CDR2 YENEEA. The CDR3 consists of 14 residues. Trimming stripped 4 bases from V and 5 bases from J, with 15 bases between. CDR3 residues: CASSSYQQGNEQYF. The CDR3 bases are TGTGCCAGCAGCTCGTACCAACAGGGAAACGAGCAGTACTTC.

The gene calls are TRBV28 and TRBJ2-6; possible D gene TRBD1, 7 bases. In germline, CDR1 is MDHEN, CDR2 SYDVKM. V was trimmed by 6 bases and J by 3 bases, leaving 12 bases between them. CDR3 size: 15 residues. CDR3 sequence reads: CASSPGGGGANVLTF. CDR3 sequence (DNA): TGTGCCAGCAGCCCAGGGGGAGGTGGGGCCAACGTCCTGACTTTC.

The J gene is TRBJ2-2, the V gene TRBV5-1; 7 bases agree with TRBD1. With 4 bases clipped from V and 4 bases from J, the junction kept 25 bases outside the gene matches. This CDR3 comprises 21 residues. Germline V lookup: CDR1 SGHRS, CDR2 YFSETQ. In DNA, the CDR3 is TGCGCCAGCAGCCTACCCCTTGGGGGAGACAGGGTATTTTTCGGCACCGGGGAGCTGTTTTTT. Translated, it gives CASSLPLGGDRVFFGTGELFF. Full variable domain (remainder filled in from reference TRBV5-1 and TRBJ2-2): KAGVTQTPRYLIKTRGQQVTLSCSPISGHRSVSWYQQTPGQGLQFLFEYFSETQRNKGNFPGRFSGRQFSNSRSEMNVSTLELGDSALYLCASSLPLGGDRVFFGTGELFFGEGSRLTVL.

This clone appeared once. V usage is TRBV6-5 and J usage is TRBJ1-6; D unclear. The CDR3 is made up of 14 amino acids. The germline gives CDR1 MNHEY, CDR2 SVGAGI. V lost 6 bases and J 0 bases, leaving 6 bases between the germline ends. The CDR3 coding sequence is TGTGCCAGCAGACTAGCCTCCTATAATTCACCCCTCCACTTT. This translates into CASRLASYNSPLHF.

The rearrangement links TRBV11-2 to TRBJ2-7; D is unclear. Trimming took off 1 base at V and 7 bases at J, with 5 bases between the two ends. CDR1 SGHAT and CDR2 FQNNGV come from the germline V gene. This CDR3 is built from 11 residues. The CDR3 spells CASSLGREQYV. The CDR3, as DNA: TGTGCCAGCAGCTTAGGTCGGGAGCAGTACGTC.

DNA of the CDR3: TGTGCCAGCAGGCGAACAGAGCATGGCTACACCTTC. Its translation: CASRRTEHGYTF. The chain couples TRBV2 to TRBJ1-2; D call uncertain. V lost 6 bases and J 6 bases, leaving 11 bases between the germline ends. CDR1 SNHLY and CDR2 FYNNEI come from the germline V gene. There are 12 residues in the CDR3.

The chain joins TRBV19 to TRBJ1-3; D is possibly TRBD1 (5 bases). In germline, CDR1 is LNHDA, CDR2 SQIVND (reference sequence). The CDR3 covers 16 residues. Trimming removed 2 bases at V and 0 bases at J, with 11 bases between. The CDR3 is CASSIYSGGSGNTIYF. CDR3 DNA sequence: TGTGCCAGTAGTATATATTCGGGGGGCTCTGGAAACACCATATATTTT.

The chain's CDR3 is CASSKNREGYTF. CDR3 bases: TGTGCCAGCAGCAAAAACAGGGAAGGCTACACCTTC. The chain uses TRBV5-8 and TRBJ1-2, with D tentatively TRBD1 (6 bases). V shed 4 bases and J shed 8 bases, with 12 bases lying between them. The CDR3 length is 12 residues. Germline V gives CDR1 SGHTS, CDR2 YDEGEE.

This clone was seen once. V is TRBV6-6 and J is TRBJ1-5, with a possible D match to TRBD1 (5 bases). V lost 2 bases and J lost 2, with 13 bases in between. There are 16 residues in the CDR3. CDR1 and CDR2 (germline): MNHNY, SVGAGI (reference sequence). The CDR3 DNA reads TGTGCCAGCAGTTACGCCAGGGCGACTGGCAATCAGCCCCAGCATTTT. Translated: CASSYARATGNQPQHF.

The V and J genes are TRBV27 and TRBJ2-1; D is possibly TRBD2 (7 bases). The CDR3 spans 18 residues. The germline V gene encodes CDR1 MNHEY and CDR2 SMNVEV (reference sequence). Between the trimmed V and J ends, which lost 1 base and 5 bases, there was a span of 21 bases. DNA of the CDR3: TGTGCCAGCAGTTTATGGGGCTGGAGGGGGGGTTTAAACAATGAGCAGTTCTTC. This gives the protein CASSLWGWRGGLNNEQFF.

The rearrangement links TRBV30 to TRBJ1-1, with unresolved D. The CDR3 has 12 residues. Trimming left V 0 bases short and J 11 bases short, with 13 bases between. The germline V gene encodes CDR1 GTSNPN and CDR2 SVGIG (reference sequence). The CDR3 loop reads CAWSVSGLEAFF. CDR3 sequence (DNA): TGTGCCTGGAGTGTAAGTGGGTTGGAGGCTTTCTTT.

The V call is TRBV3-1 (or the pseudogene TRBV3-2), the J call TRBJ2-7; D is undetermined. V shed 0 bases and J shed 5 bases, with 14 bases lying between them. The CDR3 is 15 amino acids. Germline CDR1 and CDR2: LGHDT and YNNKEL (reference sequence). The CDR3 bases are TGTGCCAGCAGCCAAGATCTCAGATATCCCCACGAGCAGTACTTC. Amino acids: CASSQDLRYPHEQYF.

V is TRBV5-1 and J is TRBJ1-2, with a possible D match to TRBD1 (5 bases). V was cut by 0 bases and J by 4 bases, with 7 bases left in between. CDR1 SGHRS and CDR2 YFSETQ come from the germline V gene. The CDR3 contains 13 residues. The CDR3 loop reads CASSLEGVYGYTF. CDR3 bases: TGCGCCAGCAGCTTGGAAGGGGTCTATGGCTACACCTTC.

This chain connects TRBV29-1 to TRBJ2-7; a possible D gene is TRBD2 (5 bases). The germline V gene has CDR1 SQVTM and CDR2 ANQGSEA. CDR3 length: 15 amino acids. V lost 2 bases, J lost 1 base, and 15 bases lay in between. The DNA for the CDR3 is TGCAGCGTTGAAATTGGGAGTATTTATTCCTACGAGCAGTACTTC. It encodes CSVEIGSIYSYEQYF.

The chain carries TRBV4-3 and TRBJ1-2; D might be TRBD1 (6 bases). This CDR3 is 15 amino acids long. V dropped 0 bases and J dropped 2 bases, with 10 bases sitting between them. Germline CDR1 LGHNA, CDR2 YSLEER. CDR3 nucleotide sequence: TGCGCCAGCAGCCAAGATAGGGGGGGAAACTATGGCTACACCTTC. The encoded protein is CASSQDRGGNYGYTF.